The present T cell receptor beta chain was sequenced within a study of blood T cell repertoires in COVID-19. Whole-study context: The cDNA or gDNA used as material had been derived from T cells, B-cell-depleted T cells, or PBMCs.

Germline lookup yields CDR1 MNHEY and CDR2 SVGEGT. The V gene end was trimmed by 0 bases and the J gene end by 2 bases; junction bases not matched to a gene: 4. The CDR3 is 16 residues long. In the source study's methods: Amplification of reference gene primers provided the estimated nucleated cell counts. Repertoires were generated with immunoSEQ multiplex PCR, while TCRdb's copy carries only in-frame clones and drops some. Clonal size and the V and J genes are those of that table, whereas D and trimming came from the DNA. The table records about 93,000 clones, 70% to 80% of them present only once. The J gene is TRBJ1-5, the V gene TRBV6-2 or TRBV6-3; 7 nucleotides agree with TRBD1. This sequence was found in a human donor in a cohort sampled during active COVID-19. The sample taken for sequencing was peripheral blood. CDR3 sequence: CASSYSRGLGNQPQHF. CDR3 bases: TGTGCCAGCAGTTACTCGAGGGGGCTGGGCAATCAGCCCCAGCATTTT.